Shown below are 17 T cell receptor beta chains from a single sample sequenced in a study of technical replicates of blood from several donors. Repertoires were generated with immunoSEQ multiplex PCR, while TCRdb's copy carries only in-frame clones and drops some. The data hold almost 90,000 clones, with more than 85% observed a single time. The sequenced material came from T cells isolated from PBMCs. These receptors all come from a human donor in good health.

In this sample, this clone turned up once. The gene calls are TRBV19 and TRBJ2-7; D gene uncertain. The germline V gene encodes CDR1 LNHDA and CDR2 SQIVND (reference sequence). The CDR3 is 13 residues long. The V gene lost 2 bases and the J gene lost 2 bases, with 7 bases spanning the gap. This CDR3 is CASSITLTYEQYF. In DNA form, the CDR3 reads TGTGCCAGTAGTATAACTCTTACCTACGAGCAGTACTTC.

The chain employs TRBV18 and TRBJ2-5; 9 bases align to TRBD2. Trimming at V came to 3 bases and at J to 5 bases, leaving 13 bases not matched to a gene. CDR3 length: 17 amino acids. CDR1 and CDR2 (germline): KGHSH, LQKENI. CDR3 DNA sequence: TGTGCCAGCTCACCTCGACAGCCTAGCGGGAATATCGAGACCCAGTACTTC. It is translated as CASSPRQPSGNIETQYF.

The chain has TRBV9 and TRBJ2-7; 7 bases are a match to TRBD1. There are 14 residues in the CDR3. V lost 5 bases, J lost 3 bases, and 8 bases stayed unmatched. The germline V gene encodes CDR1 SGDLS and CDR2 YYNGEE. The CDR3 is CASSTEGQNYEQYF. The DNA for the CDR3 is TGTGCCAGCAGTACAGAGGGACAGAACTACGAGCAGTACTTC.

The CDR3 spells CASSLLPGTSGRVGSYNEQFF. CDR3 DNA sequence: TGTGCCAGCAGTTTGCTGCCCGGGACTAGCGGGAGAGTGGGGTCCTACAATGAGCAGTTCTTC. The chain recombines TRBV27 with TRBJ2-1; 14 bases align to TRBD2. The V and J ends lost 3 bases and 1 base, in that order; junction bases with no gene match: 14. The germline CDR1 and CDR2 sequences are MNHEY and SMNVEV (reference sequence). This CDR3 has 21 amino acids.

The V and J genes are TRBV9 and TRBJ2-3; 9 bases fit TRBD1. The CDR3 contains 15 residues. The J segment lost 3 bases and the V segment lost 4 bases, leaving 6 bases of the junction unmatched. CDR1 and CDR2 (germline): SGDLS, YYNGEE. The CDR3 DNA reads TGTGCCAGCAGCTCACAGGGGGCGAGAACAGATACGCAGTATTTT. It encodes CASSSQGARTDTQYF.

This clone occurred once. This chain joins TRBV5-8 and TRBJ2-7; D is ambiguous. The CDR3 totals 10 residues. V was shortened by 2 bases and J by 6 bases, with 3 bases between the two germline ends. Germline V gives CDR1 SGHTS, CDR2 YDEGEE. In DNA, the CDR3 is TGTGCCAGCAGCTTCCTCGAGCAGTACTTC. The encoded protein is CASSFLEQYF.

The gene calls are TRBV27 and TRBJ2-1; possible D gene TRBD1, 7 bases. This CDR3 spans 15 amino acids. CDR1 and CDR2 (germline): MNHEY, SMNVEV (reference sequence). Trimming stripped 8 bases from V and 10 bases from J, with 24 bases between. CDR3 DNA: TGTGCCAGCGTGGGATCTACCGAGGGGGCGGGAGAGCAGTTCTTC. Translation gives CASVGSTEGAGEQFF.

The V gene is TRBV7-2, the J gene TRBJ2-5, with 7 bases that match TRBD1. The V and J ends lost 4 bases and 2 bases, in that order; junction bases with no gene match: 7. Germline lookup yields CDR1 SGHTA and CDR2 FQGNSA. The CDR3 has 15 residues. CDR3 sequence (DNA): TGTGCCAGCAGCTCCAGGGGGACCCTACAAGAGACCCAGTACTTC. It specifies CASSSRGTLQETQYF.

The chain is built from TRBV5-8 and TRBJ2-5; the D gene is possibly TRBD1 (5 bases). V was clipped by 3 bases and J by 2 bases, with 17 bases between them. The CDR3 is made up of 16 amino acids. CDR1 is SGHTS, CDR2 YDEGEE, per germline. The CDR3, as DNA: TGTGCCAGCAGCTCAGGGTCCCTAGGGGTTCAAGAGACCCAGTACTTC. This encodes CASSSGSLGVQETQYF. Complete variable domain (other parts from reference TRBV5-8 and TRBJ2-5): EAGVTQSPTHLIKTRGQQATLRCSPISGHTSVYWYQQALGLGLQFLLWYDEGEERNRGNFPPRFSGRQFPNYSSELNVNALELEDSALYLCASSSGSLGVQETQYFGPGTRLLVL.

The rearrangement links TRBV4-2 to TRBJ2-7; D uncertain. V shed 0 bases and J shed 6 bases, with 12 bases lying between them. This CDR3 spans 14 amino acids. Germline V CDR1 and CDR2: LGHNA, YNFKEQ. CDR3 nucleotide sequence: TGTGCCAGCAGCCAAGAAGGCGAGGCGGTCGAGCAGTACTTC. Translating gives CASSQEGEAVEQYF.

This clone was seen a single time. This sequence joins TRBV10-2 and TRBJ2-3; 9 nucleotides line up with TRBD2. The ends lost 2 bases at V and 2 bases at J; junction bases unmatched: 8. CDR1 is WSHSY and CDR2 is SAAADI in the germline V gene. The CDR3 covers 17 residues. In DNA form, the CDR3 reads TGCGCCAGCAGTGAGCCGAGGACTAGCGAGGTCACAGATACGCAGTATTTT. This sequence encodes CASSEPRTSEVTDTQYF.

The chain joins TRBV11-3 to TRBJ2-1; 7 bases align to TRBD2. CDR1 and CDR2 (germline): SGHNT, YENEEA. The CDR3 loop spans 15 amino acids. Trimming took 5 bases from V and 3 from J; bases not matched to a gene: 7. CDR3 sequence reads: CASSLSGTNYNEQFF. The CDR3 region has the DNA TGTGCCAGCAGCCTCAGCGGGACGAACTACAATGAGCAGTTCTTC.

This chain connects TRBV5-1 to TRBJ1-1; D is unresolved. V was shortened by 0 bases and J by 7 bases, with 16 bases between the two germline ends. CDR1 and CDR2 (germline): SGHRS, YFSETQ. This CDR3 has 15 residues. For the CDR3, the DNA is TGCGCCAGCAGCTTGGTGTCGGTCGGGGATTTTGAAGCTTTCTTT. It specifies CASSLVSVGDFEAFF.

The gene calls are TRBV19 and TRBJ2-1, with 7 bases fitting TRBD1. Per germline, CDR1 LNHDA and CDR2 SQIVND (reference sequence). V trimming: 7 bases; J trimming: 9 bases; junction bases outside the gene matches: 9. The CDR3 contains 13 residues. CDR3 coding DNA: TGTGCCAGTAACCCGACAGGGAAGGGTGAGCAGTTCTTC. Translated: CASNPTGKGEQFF.

V and J are TRBV5-4 and TRBJ2-1; a possible D gene is TRBD1 (5 bases). The CDR3 totals 14 residues. Germline values: CDR1 SGHNT, CDR2 YYREEE (reference sequence). V was shortened by 2 bases and J by 3 bases, with 9 bases between the two germline ends. The CDR3 DNA follows: TGTGCCAGCAGCTTAACAGGTTACTACAATGAGCAGTTCTTC. It codes for CASSLTGYYNEQFF.

The chain has TRBV18 and TRBJ2-5; D is unclear. Per the germline V gene, CDR1 is KGHSH and CDR2 is LQKENI. V was shortened by 3 bases and J by 1 base, with 15 bases between the two germline ends. CDR3 length: 16 amino acids. CDR3 in amino acids: CASSPDPTATQETQYF. DNA for the CDR3: TGTGCCAGCTCACCGGATCCCACAGCTACCCAAGAGACCCAGTACTTC.

The chain is built from TRBV12-5 and TRBJ2-1; D unclear. This CDR3 has 13 amino acids. V lost 1 base, J lost 4 bases, and 5 bases lay in between. CDR1 is LGHNT, CDR2 FRNRAP, per germline. CDR3 nucleotide sequence: TGTGCTAGTGGTTTGGACAGATACAATGAGCAGTTCTTC. Its protein product is CASGLDRYNEQFF. Variable domain in full (rest from reference TRBV12-5 and TRBJ2-1): DARVTQTPRHKVTEMGQEVTMRCQPILGHNTVFWYRQTMMQGLELLAYFRNRAPLDDSGMPKDRFSAEMPDATLATLKIQPSEPRDSAVYFCASGLDRYNEQFFGPGTRLTVL.